The rows below give T cell receptor beta chains drawn from one sample of a study of T cell responses to AZD1222 COVID-19 vaccine. Using immunoSEQ multiplex PCR, the repertoire was profiled, and TCRdb retains in-frame clones only, with some absent. The data hold 150,000 or so clones, with more than 70% observed a single time. The sequences come from peripheral blood, collected on day 0 of AZD1222 vaccination. The receptors originated from an adult in good health. CDR3s leave out the opening cysteine and the closing phenylalanine or tryptophan. The order of the fields is V gene, CDR3 protein.

V: TRBV2; CDR3: ATTGKTTNEKLF
V: TRBV3-1/TRBV3-2; CDR3: ASSHTGGPTYEQY
V: TRBV28; CDR3: ASSFPVTGYEQY
V: TRBV30; CDR3: AWSSEAGGNTIY
V: TRBV6-6; CDR3: ASSPVLGDYYNSPLH
V: TRBV6-5; CDR3: AAAGIPGGELF
V: TRBV24-1; CDR3: ATSETASYEQY
V: TRBV10-3; CDR3: AISSGTQGRETQY
V: TRBV3-1/TRBV3-2; CDR3: ASSHADRAGEQF
V: TRBV2; CDR3: ASSEHYSNQPQH
V: TRBV10-3; CDR3: AISGRVESTDTQY